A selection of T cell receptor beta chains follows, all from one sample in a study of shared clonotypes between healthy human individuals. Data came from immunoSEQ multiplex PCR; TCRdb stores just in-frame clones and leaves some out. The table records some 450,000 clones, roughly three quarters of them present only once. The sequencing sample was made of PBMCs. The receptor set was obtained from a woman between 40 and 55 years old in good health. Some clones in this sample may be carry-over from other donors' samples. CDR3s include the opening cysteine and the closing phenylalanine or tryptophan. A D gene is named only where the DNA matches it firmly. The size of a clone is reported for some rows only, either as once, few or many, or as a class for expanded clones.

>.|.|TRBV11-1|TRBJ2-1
CASSLGRAGEQFF
TGTGCCAGCAGCTTAGGGAGGGCCGGGGAGCAGTTCTTC
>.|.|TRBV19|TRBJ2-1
CASSPSGRRSYNEQFF
TGTGCCAGTAGTCCCTCGGGGCGGCGCTCCTACAATGAGCAGTTCTTC
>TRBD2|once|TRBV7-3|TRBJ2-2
CASSFGLAANTGELFF
TGTGCCAGCAGCTTTGGACTAGCGGCGAACACCGGGGAGCTGTTTTTT
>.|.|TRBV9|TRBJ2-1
CASSVEWATDEQFF
TGTGCCAGCAGCGTAGAATGGGCAACCGATGAGCAGTTCTTC
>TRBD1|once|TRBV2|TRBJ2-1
CASTGTGGFNEQFF
TGTGCCAGCACCGGGACAGGGGGTTTCAATGAGCAGTTCTTC
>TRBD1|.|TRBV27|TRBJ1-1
CASSPTGTGYTEAFF
TGTGCCAGCAGTCCGACCGGGACAGGGTACACTGAAGCTTTCTTT
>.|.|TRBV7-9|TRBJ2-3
CASSSSGSTDTQYF
TGTGCCAGCAGCTCCAGCGGGAGCACAGATACGCAGTATTTT
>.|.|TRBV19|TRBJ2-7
CASSPPGQTEQYF
TGTGCCAGTAGTCCCCCGGGGCAGACCGAGCAGTACTTC
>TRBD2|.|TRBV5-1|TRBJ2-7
CASSFRLAGDRMEQYF
TGCGCCAGCAGCTTCCGACTAGCGGGAGACCGTATGGAGCAGTACTTC
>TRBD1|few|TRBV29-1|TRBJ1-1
CSTIGGRATLNTEAFF
TGCAGCACAATAGGGGGCCGGGCTACTCTAAACACTGAAGCTTTCTTT
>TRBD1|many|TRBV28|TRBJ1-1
CASSPGTGHSTEAFF
TGTGCCAGCAGCCCCGGGACAGGACACTCCACTGAAGCTTTCTTT
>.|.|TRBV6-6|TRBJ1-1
CASSLGVGTEAFF
TGTGCCAGCAGCTTGGGGGTGGGCACTGAAGCTTTCTTT
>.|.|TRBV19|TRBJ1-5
CASSILGEPGTQHF
TGTGCCAGTAGTATATTGGGGGAACCGGGGACCCAGCATTTT
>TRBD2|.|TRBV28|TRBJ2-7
CASSPPSGTSRYEQYF
TGTGCCAGCAGTCCCCCGTCCGGGACTAGCCGTTACGAGCAGTACTTC
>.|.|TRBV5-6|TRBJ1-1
CASKEPGYTEAFF
TGTGCCAGCAAAGAGCCTGGGTACACTGAAGCTTTCTTT
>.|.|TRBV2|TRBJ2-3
CASSGRAIGTDTQYF
TGTGCCAGCAGTGGTCGGGCGATTGGCACAGATACGCAGTATTTT
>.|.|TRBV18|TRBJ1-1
CASSGQGGTPEAFF
TGTGCCAGCTCGGGACAAGGCGGGACCCCTGAAGCTTTCTTT
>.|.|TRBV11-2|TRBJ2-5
CASSFGQQETQYF
TGTGCCAGCAGCTTTGGGCAGCAAGAGACCCAGTACTTC
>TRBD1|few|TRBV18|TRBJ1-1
CASSRDRGPRDTEAFF
TGTGCCAGCTCACGGGACAGGGGCCCCCGCGACACTGAAGCTTTCTTT
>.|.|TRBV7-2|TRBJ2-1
CASSLRSFAHNEQFF
TGTGCCAGCAGCCTTCGGTCGTTCGCGCACAATGAGCAGTTCTTC
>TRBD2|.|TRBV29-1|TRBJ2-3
CSVEDRSAGGATQYF
TGCAGCGTTGAAGATAGGTCGGCGGGAGGCGCGACGCAGTATTTT
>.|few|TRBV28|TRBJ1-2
CASSLNSPHTF
TGTGCCAGCAGTTTGAACAGCCCCCACACCTTC
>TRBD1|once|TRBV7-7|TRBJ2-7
CASSLGGTGYEQYF
TGTGCTAGCAGCTTAGGGGGCACAGGGTACGAGCAGTACTTC
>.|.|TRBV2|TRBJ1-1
CASIKNTEAFF
TGTGCCAGCATTAAGAACACTGAAGCTTTCTTT
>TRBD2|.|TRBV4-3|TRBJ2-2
CASSFLAANTGELFF
TGCGCCAGCAGCTTCCTAGCGGCGAACACCGGGGAGCTGTTTTTT
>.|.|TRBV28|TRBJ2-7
CASSLELFYEQYF
TGTGCCAGCAGTTTGGAACTGTTCTACGAGCAGTACTTC
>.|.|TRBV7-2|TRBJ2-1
CASSLRRGGFYNEQFF
TGTGCCAGCAGCTTACGCAGGGGGGGTTTCTACAATGAGCAGTTCTTC